These T cell receptor beta chains were read from a single sample in a study of circulating and synovial CD4+ cells in juvenile arthritis. Clones were sequenced by immunoSEQ multiplex PCR, and TCRdb holds only the in-frame ones, with some missing. The data show around 14,000 clones, with 75% to 90% seen just once and more than 3.5% held by the top ten. Sequenced: CD4+ T cells from synovial fluid. Receptors were obtained from a human patient with juvenile idiopathic arthritis. Some clones in this sample may be carry-over from other donors' samples. The conserved cysteine and the conserved F or W are not part of the CDR3 here. Each record gives: clone size, J gene, V gene, CDR3 protein. Expanded clones get a size class; other rows say once, few or many, or leave the size out.

-,TRBJ2-1,TRBV5-6,ASSLGDRVSIEQF
-,TRBJ1-2,TRBV7-9,ASSKSAGNYGYT
-,TRBJ1-2,TRBV5-6,ASSLNRGPYGYT
-,TRBJ1-6,TRBV5-6,ASSFGLKTRVNSPLH
once,TRBJ1-1,TRBV7-9,ASSPGEGELNTEAF
-,TRBJ1-2,TRBV7-2,ASSLAPGAGDGYT
-,TRBJ2-7,TRBV6-5,ASSSISGSYEQY
-,TRBJ2-3,TRBV9,ASSPIGLAGGGTDTQY
-,TRBJ1-1,TRBV30,AWSGSVLWTEAF
-,TRBJ2-1,TRBV5-6,ASSLVGDRESSYNEQF
-,TRBJ1-2,TRBV12-5,ASGLRTGPNYGYT
-,TRBJ2-1,TRBV30,ACPSKAGYNEQF
-,TRBJ2-7,TRBV4-2,ASSQDGSAGGGEQY
-,TRBJ2-5,TRBV28,ASSYNSETQY
-,TRBJ2-7,TRBV19,ASSTRTSGGEQY